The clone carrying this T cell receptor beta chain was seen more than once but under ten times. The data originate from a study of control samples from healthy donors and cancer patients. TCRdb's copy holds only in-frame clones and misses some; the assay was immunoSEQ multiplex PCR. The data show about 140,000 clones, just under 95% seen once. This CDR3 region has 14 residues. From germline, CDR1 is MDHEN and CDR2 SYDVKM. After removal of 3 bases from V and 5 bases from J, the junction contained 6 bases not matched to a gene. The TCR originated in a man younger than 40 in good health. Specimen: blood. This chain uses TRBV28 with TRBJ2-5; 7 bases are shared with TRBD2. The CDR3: CASSFGAGVETQYF. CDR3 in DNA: TGTGCCAGCAGTTTCGGTGCGGGAGTGGAGACCCAGTACTTC.